Following are 31 T cell receptor beta chains from one sample sequenced in a study of graft-versus-host responses after intestinal transplantation. Sequencing used immunoSEQ multiplex PCR; TCRdb keeps in-frame clones, though not all of them. The profile covers approximately 46,000 clones, with about 81% appearing a single time and about 0.42% taken by the ten largest. The antigens for these receptors are not known. The starting material was unstimulated CD4+ T cells sorted from spleen or lymph node cells, obtained before transplant. The source of these receptors is a human donor who was the organ donor for an intestinal transplant.

V usage is TRBV19 and J usage is TRBJ2-3; 7 positions agree with TRBD1. The V gene end was trimmed by 8 bases and the J gene end by 1 base; junction bases not matched to a gene: 3. The CDR3 consists of 13 residues. Germline V gene sequence: CDR1 LNHDA, CDR2 SQIVND (reference sequence). CDR3 loop: CASAGTGTDTQYF. DNA for the CDR3: TGTGCCAGTGCCGGGACAGGCACAGATACGCAGTATTTT.

This chain uses TRBV19 with TRBJ1-2; 9 bases match TRBD1. Germline lookup yields CDR1 LNHDA and CDR2 SQIVND (reference sequence). V lost 4 bases to trimming and J lost 7 bases; unmatched junction nucleotides: 10. The CDR3 contains 15 residues. This chain's CDR3 is CASSTPGQGFGGYTF. CDR3 DNA sequence: TGTGCCAGTAGTACCCCGGGACAGGGCTTTGGTGGCTACACCTTC.

The V and J genes are TRBV18 and TRBJ2-2; D uncertain. V lost 5 bases and J 0 bases, leaving 4 bases between the germline ends. CDR1 is KGHSH, CDR2 LQKENI, per germline. The CDR3 consists of 13 residues. CDR3: CASSGPNTGELFF. The CDR3 DNA reads TGTGCCAGCTCAGGGCCGAACACCGGGGAGCTGTTTTTT.

The rearrangement uses TRBV5-4 and TRBJ1-2, with 7 bases lining up with TRBD1. The V gene's germline CDR1 is SGHNT and CDR2 YYREEE (reference sequence). V lost 4 bases and J lost 2; bases outside the gene matches: 2. This CDR3 contains 13 residues. Written as DNA, the CDR3 is TGTGCCAGCAGCCCGGGACAGAACTATGGCTACACCTTC. This gives the protein CASSPGQNYGYTF. The variable domain in full, completed from reference TRBV5-4 and TRBJ1-2, reads ETGVTQSPTHLIKTRGQQVTLRCSSQSGHNTVSWYQQALGQGPQFIFQYYREEENGRGNFPPRFSGLQFPNYSSELNVNALELDDSALYLCASSPGQNYGYTFGSGTRLTVV.

In this sample, this clone turned up once. Distinct nucleotide sequences in the sample also encode this CDR3. J is TRBJ2-7 and V is TRBV18; tentatively, D is TRBD2 (6 bases). The CDR3 consists of 13 residues. Deletions cut 0 bases from V and 3 bases from J, with 6 bases between. From germline, CDR1 is KGHSH and CDR2 LQKENI. The CDR3 DNA follows: TGTGCCAGCTCACCACCGGGAGGCTACGAGCAGTACTTC. It encodes CASSPPGGYEQYF.

The chain couples TRBV5-1 to TRBJ1-2; D call uncertain. V was shortened by 0 bases and J by 3 bases, with 3 bases between the two germline ends. This CDR3 is built from 12 residues. Germline values: CDR1 SGHRS, CDR2 YFSETQ. CDR3 nucleotides: TGCGCCAGCAGCTTGGACGACTATGGCTACACCTTC. Encoded protein: CASSLDDYGYTF.

The chain couples TRBV19 to TRBJ2-1, with 10 positions matching TRBD2. V shed 4 bases and J 15 bases; nucleotides not matched to a gene: 9. The CDR3 runs 13 residues. From germline, CDR1 is LNHDA and CDR2 SQIVND (reference sequence). The CDR3 loop is CASSTTGTSVRFF. The CDR3 DNA sequence: TGTGCCAGTAGTACCACCGGGACTAGCGTACGGTTCTTC.

This sequence joins TRBV9 and TRBJ1-1, with D possibly being TRBD1 (5 bases). Looked up from germline, CDR1 is SGDLS and CDR2 is YYNGEE. The CDR3 is 12 residues long. V was shortened by 2 bases and J by 8 bases, with 10 bases between the two germline ends. The CDR3 region is CASSVFGGEAFF. The DNA for the CDR3 is TGTGCCAGCAGCGTTTTTGGGGGGGAAGCTTTCTTT.

This sequence joins TRBV11-1 and TRBJ2-7, with D maybe TRBD2 (6 bases). The CDR3 covers 15 residues. Germline CDR1 reads SGHAT; CDR2 reads FQDESV (reference sequence). Trimming cost V 3 bases and J 0 bases, with 12 bases left between them. This CDR3 is CASSFTSQYSYEQYF. The CDR3 DNA is TGTGCCAGCAGCTTCACTAGCCAATACTCCTACGAGCAGTACTTC.

V gene TRBV6-5 combines with J gene TRBJ1-5; tentatively, D is TRBD1 (6 bases). Germline V gene lookup returns CDR1 MNHEY and CDR2 SVGAGI. This CDR3 has 14 residues. V was shortened by 2 bases and J by 7 bases, with 12 bases between the two germline ends. The CDR3 DNA reads TGTGCCAGCAGTTACGCCAGGGGTGGACAGCCCCAGCATTTT. This codes for CASSYARGGQPQHF.

V gene TRBV18 combines with J gene TRBJ2-2, with D unresolved. The CDR3 sequence is 12 residues long. Germline CDR1 is KGHSH and CDR2 is LQKENI. V shed 0 bases and J shed 8 bases, with 4 bases lying between them. The CDR3 loop is CASSPPRGELFF. Here the CDR3 DNA reads TGTGCCAGCTCACCACCGAGAGGGGAGCTGTTTTTT.

The rearrangement links TRBV7-9 to TRBJ2-4; perhaps D is TRBD1 or TRBD2 (7 bases each). Germline V gene data show CDR1 as SEHNR and CDR2 as FQNEAQ (reference sequence). The length of the CDR3 is 15 residues. The V and J ends lost 1 base and 7 bases respectively, with 14 bases between them. The CDR3 protein is CASSLGQGGMNIQYF. CDR3 DNA sequence: TGTGCCAGCAGCTTAGGACAGGGAGGGATGAACATTCAGTACTTC.

The V gene is TRBV6-1, the J gene TRBJ2-7; no definite D call. V was clipped by 6 bases and J by 0 bases, with 15 bases between them. The CDR3 contains 15 residues. Germline V gene lookup returns CDR1 MNHNS and CDR2 SASEGT. The CDR3, as DNA: TGTGCCAGCAGCGTTAGGACGTTTAGCTCCTACGAGCAGTACTTC. It yields the protein CASSVRTFSSYEQYF.

The chain joins TRBV29-1 to TRBJ1-5; the D is unclear. The CDR3 is made up of 14 amino acids. V dropped 4 bases and J dropped 5 bases, with 15 bases sitting between them. Germline CDR1 reads SQVTM; CDR2 reads ANQGSEA. The CDR3 loop is CSVAFGVRDQPQHF. CDR3 in DNA: TGCAGCGTTGCCTTCGGGGTTCGTGATCAGCCCCAGCATTTT.

V gene TRBV27 combines with J gene TRBJ2-1, with D possibly matching TRBD1 (5 bases). The CDR3 spans 18 residues. From germline, CDR1 is MNHEY and CDR2 SMNVEV (reference sequence). Trimming removed 4 bases at V and 2 bases at J, with 21 bases between. CDR3 sequence: CASSSQGIGDPPYNEQFF. The CDR3 nucleotides read TGTGCCAGCAGTTCCCAGGGAATTGGAGATCCTCCCTACAATGAGCAGTTCTTC.

The chain has TRBV5-1 and TRBJ1-1, with 8 nucleotides matching TRBD1. In germline, CDR1 is SGHRS, CDR2 YFSETQ. V was clipped by 2 bases and J by 4 bases; unmatched bases: 4. This CDR3 region has 14 residues. CDR3 in DNA: TGCGCCAGCAGCTTACAGGGGGAGGTCACTGAAGCTTTCTTT. This codes for CASSLQGEVTEAFF.

The V and J genes are TRBV27 and TRBJ2-7, with 7 bases matching TRBD1. Germline CDR1 MNHEY, CDR2 SMNVEV (reference sequence). V shed 5 bases and J 2 bases; nucleotides not matched to a gene: 9. CDR3 size: 15 residues. CDR3 nucleotides: TGTGCCAGCAGTCGTTACAGGGGAGTACCCTACGAGCAGTACTTC. It is translated as CASSRYRGVPYEQYF.

The J gene is TRBJ2-3, the V gene TRBV9, with D perhaps TRBD2 (5 bases). The germline gives CDR1 SGDLS, CDR2 YYNGEE. Trimming took off 0 bases at V and 2 bases at J, with 7 bases between the two ends. The CDR3 covers 14 residues. CDR3 protein: CASSVAGFTDTQYF. CDR3 nucleotides: TGTGCCAGCAGCGTAGCGGGATTCACAGATACGCAGTATTTT. Using reference TRBV9 and TRBJ2-3 for the parts outside the CDR3, the full variable domain is DSGVTQTPKHLITATGQRVTLRCSPRSGDLSVYWYQQSLDQGLQFLIQYYNGEERAKGNILERFSAQQFPDLHSELNLSSLELGDSALYFCASSVAGFTDTQYFGPGTRLTVL.

V and J are TRBV4-1 and TRBJ1-1, with D perhaps matching TRBD1 (5 bases). Trimming shortened V by 0 bases and J by 4 bases, and 9 bases separated the two germline ends. CDR1 MGHRA and CDR2 YSYEKL come from the germline V gene. This CDR3 is 14 amino acids long. This CDR3 reads CASSQEGGLTEAFF. CDR3 coding DNA: TGCGCCAGCAGCCAAGAGGGGGGTCTCACTGAAGCTTTCTTT.

V gene TRBV11-2 combines with J gene TRBJ2-3; no firm D call. The CDR3 consists of 14 residues. CDR1 and CDR2 (germline): SGHAT, FQNNGV. Trimming cost V 3 bases and J 7 bases, with 14 bases left between them. Here the CDR3 DNA reads TGTGCCAGCAGCTTCATCGGTATGTCACATACGCAGTATTTT. This codes for CASSFIGMSHTQYF.

The V gene is TRBV5-1, the J gene TRBJ2-3, with D unresolved. Trimming removed 2 bases at V and 6 bases at J, with 13 bases between. The CDR3 runs 14 residues. Germline V gene sequence: CDR1 SGHRS, CDR2 YFSETQ. In DNA, the CDR3 is TGCGCCAGCAGCTTTGACATCTTAGGGGATACGCAGTATTTT. It codes for CASSFDILGDTQYF.

The rearrangement joins TRBV5-1 to TRBJ2-1, with 9 nucleotides matching TRBD1. CDR3 size: 19 residues. V lost 4 bases, J lost 2 bases, and 16 bases stayed unmatched. Germline CDR1 SGHRS, CDR2 YFSETQ. CDR3 amino acids: CASSLGMTTRDRAYNEQFF. In nucleotides, the CDR3 is TGCGCCAGCAGCCTCGGGATGACAACGCGGGACAGGGCCTACAATGAGCAGTTCTTC.

This rearrangement joins TRBV7-9 to TRBJ1-6; D is unclear. The CDR3 totals 13 residues. Trimming left V 4 bases short and J 12 bases short, with 13 bases between. Germline lookup yields CDR1 SEHNR and CDR2 FQNEAQ (reference sequence). The CDR3 coding sequence is TGTGCCAGCAGCTCCCTCCATCCCGAACCCCTCCACTTT. Residues: CASSSLHPEPLHF.

This clone was recorded once. This sequence joins TRBV11-2 and TRBJ1-5; 8 nucleotides match TRBD1. J was trimmed by 0 bases and V by 3 bases; bases with no gene match: 7. The CDR3 is 17 residues long. Germline CDR1 SGHAT, CDR2 FQNNGV. CDR3 loop: CASSLGTGTYSNQPQHF. The CDR3 nucleotides read TGTGCCAGCAGCTTGGGGACAGGAACCTATAGCAATCAGCCCCAGCATTTT.

The V call is TRBV2, the J call TRBJ2-1, with TRBD1 matching over 10 bases. The germline V gene encodes CDR1 SNHLY and CDR2 FYNNEI. The V gene end was trimmed by 6 bases and the J gene end by 4 bases; junction bases not matched to a gene: 3. The CDR3 is 14 residues long. The CDR3 is CASRGQGIYNEQFF. DNA of the CDR3: TGTGCCAGCAGGGGACAGGGGATATACAATGAGCAGTTCTTC.

The gene calls are TRBV27 and TRBJ2-1; no definite D call. From germline, CDR1 is MNHEY and CDR2 SMNVEV (reference sequence). CDR3 length equals 16 residues. Trimming cost V 2 bases and J 0 bases, with 11 bases left between them. The CDR3 DNA is TGTGCCAGCAGTTTACCCCAGTCGGGCTCCTACAATGAGCAGTTCTTC. This sequence encodes CASSLPQSGSYNEQFF.

In its sample, this clone was seen a few times. The genes are TRBV6-6 and TRBJ1-2, with a possible D match to TRBD1 (6 bases). The CDR3 contains 12 residues. V was trimmed by 5 bases and J by 7 bases, leaving 11 bases between them. CDR1 and CDR2 (germline): MNHNY, SVGAGI (reference sequence). The chain's CDR3 is CASSHREGGYTF. In DNA form, the CDR3 reads TGTGCCAGCAGTCACAGGGAGGGTGGCTACACCTTC.

The chain joins TRBV6-1 to TRBJ2-1; 10 nucleotides line up with TRBD2. Looked up from germline, CDR1 is MNHNS and CDR2 is SASEGT. V was pared by 6 bases and J by 7 bases, with 9 bases of the junction left unmatched. This CDR3 has 15 residues. The CDR3 loop is CASSRVAGGLNEQFF. The CDR3 DNA reads as TGTGCCAGCAGCCGAGTAGCGGGAGGCTTAAATGAGCAGTTCTTC.

The chain carries TRBV12-2 and TRBJ2-7; the table's TRBD1 call for D was not verified on the DNA. TRBV12-2 is listed as a pseudogene. This CDR3 contains 19 residues. The CDR3 DNA is TGTGCAAGTCGCTTAGCGAATGGGAAAAGGGGAAACGCCTCCTACGAGCAGTACTTC. It codes for CASRLANGKRGNASYEQYF.

Only a few counts were recorded for this clone. The chain recombines TRBV5-5 with TRBJ1-3, with 9 positions matching TRBD1. CDR3 size: 15 residues. Germline-derived CDR1 and CDR2 are SGHKS and YYEKEE (reference sequence). The ends lost 0 bases at V and 2 bases at J; junction bases unmatched: 0. The DNA of the CDR3 is TGTGCCAGCAGCTTGGGGACAGGGGCTGGAAACACCATATATTTT. This encodes CASSLGTGAGNTIYF.

CDR3: CASSELAKNIQYF. CDR3 sequence (DNA): TGTGCCAGCAGTGAACTAGCGAAAAACATTCAGTACTTC. The rearrangement links TRBV2 to TRBJ2-4, with D perhaps TRBD2 (6 bases). Germline values: CDR1 SNHLY, CDR2 FYNNEI. Trimming shortened V by 2 bases and J by 4 bases, and 6 bases separated the two germline ends. There are 13 residues in the CDR3.